This T cell receptor beta chain was retrieved from a study of cytomegalovirus exposure and HLA in healthy donors. The primer mix had 60 Vbeta and 13 Jbeta primers. Generated by immunoSEQ multiplex PCR, the TCRdb table keeps only in-frame clones and is missing some. Among approximately 140,000 clones listed, 75% to 90% were seen once. CDR1 is MNHEY and CDR2 is SVGAGI in the germline V gene. The CDR3 has 13 amino acids. V lost 4 bases to trimming and J lost 3 bases, with 7 bases between them. The count of this clone is one. Material for sequencing was PBMCs. This clonotype was sampled from a woman aged 40 to 49 in good health and CMV-seropositive. The chain recombines TRBV6-5 with TRBJ2-1, with D unresolved. The CDR3 reads CASSSTRYNEQFF. In DNA form, the CDR3 reads TGTGCCAGCAGTTCAACTCGCTACAATGAGCAGTTCTTC.